This T cell receptor beta chain was documented in a study of shared clonotypes between healthy human individuals. Whole-study context: There were three CD4 naive, three CD4 memory, two CD8 naive and one CD8 memory plates per donor.

As for this clone: The antigen remains unidentified.

Study-level findings and limits: With a handful of donors compared, about 5.2% of naive CD4 clonotypes were shared.

Clones were sequenced by immunoSEQ multiplex PCR, and TCRdb holds only the in-frame ones, with some missing. The profile covers approximately 2.1 million clones, with approximately 93% appearing a single time and 0.39% taken by the ten largest. The germline CDR1 and CDR2 sequences are SEHNR and FQNEAQ (reference sequence). V was clipped by 5 bases and J by 1 base; unmatched bases: 14. This CDR3 region has 19 residues. Among the donors, all were Caucasian adults who lived in Nashville, Tennessee. The chain combines TRBV7-9 with TRBJ2-7, with TRBD2 identical over 13 bases. This TCR was sampled from a young man in good health. Some clones in this sample may be carry-over from other donors' samples. The source material was naive CD4+ T cells from PBMCs. Subset of the sample: CD45RA+ positively selected. This CDR3 is CASSIIKGTSGTSSYEQYF. CDR3 nucleotides: TGTGCCAGCAGCATCATCAAAGGGACTAGCGGGACCTCTTCCTACGAGCAGTACTTC.